One T cell receptor (beta chain) is described in this entry. The germline V gene has CDR1 GTSNPN and CDR2 SVGIG (reference sequence). The CDR3 consists of 14 residues. V was shortened by 3 bases and J by 2 bases, with 8 bases between the two germline ends. This entry comes from a study of T cell changes during pregnancy in multiple sclerosis. TCRdb's copy holds only in-frame clones and misses some; the assay was immunoSEQ multiplex PCR. This sample yields 12,000 or so clones, of which 86% are seen a single time; over 12% belongs to the top ten. The chain carries TRBV30 and TRBJ2-6; D unresolved. This TCR came from a female donor in good health, enrolled as a control in a pregnancy study. The material sequenced was CD8+ T cells from peripheral blood mononuclear cells, taken in the second trimester of pregnancy. The CDR3 here is CAWSQVPGANVLTF. The CDR3 coding sequence is TGTGCCTGGAGCCAGGTACCTGGGGCCAACGTCCTGACTTTC. Looking up the rest from reference TRBV30 and TRBJ2-6 gives the full variable domain: SQTIHQWPATLVQPVGSPLSLECTVEGTSNPNLYWYRQAAGRGLQLLFYSVGIGQISSEVPQNLSASRPQDRQFILSSKKLLLSDSGFYLCAWSQVPGANVLTFGAGSRLTVL.